These 30 T cell receptor beta chains originate from one sample sequenced in a study of T cell responses to AZD1222 COVID-19 vaccine. This table comes from immunoSEQ multiplex PCR, and its TCRdb copy is limited to in-frame clones, with some not included. The sample carries 150,000 to 200,000 clones, about 91% recorded once. Sample: peripheral blood, taken 28 days after the second AZD1222 dose. The receptors originated from an adult who received the AZD1222 COVID-19 vaccine.

This chain uses TRBV3-1 (or the pseudogene TRBV3-2) with TRBJ1-1; D not resolved. Trimming pared 2 bases from V and 7 bases from J, leaving 14 bases between. Per the germline V gene, CDR1 is LGHDT and CDR2 is YNNKEL (reference sequence). The CDR3 spans 14 residues. The CDR3 region has the DNA TGTGCCAGCAGCCAAACCCTTCGACTGAATGAAGCTTTCTTT. It specifies CASSQTLRLNEAFF.

The chain recombines TRBV12-3 or TRBV12-4 with TRBJ2-1, with D uncertain. V was trimmed by 0 bases and J by 8 bases, leaving 5 bases between them. The CDR3 consists of 12 residues. The CDR3 DNA reads TGTGCCAGCAGTTTAGCGGGCTATGAGCAGTTCTTC. This sequence encodes CASSLAGYEQFF.

V usage is TRBV4-1 and J usage is TRBJ2-1, with 12 bases fitting TRBD2. V shed 4 bases, J shed 3 bases, and the junction held 7 bases outside the gene matches. Per the germline V gene, CDR1 is MGHRA and CDR2 is YSYEKL. This CDR3 is built from 17 residues. Here the CDR3 DNA reads TGCGCCAGCAGCCCTCTAGCGGGGGGGAAGCGCTACAATGAGCAGTTCTTC. Its protein is CASSPLAGGKRYNEQFF.

As for this clone: This CDR3 is also generated by other DNA sequences in the sample. The CDR3 nucleotides read TGTGCCAGCTCCCCAGGGGGGAATCAGCCCCAGCATTTT. This encodes CASSPGGNQPQHF. The rearrangement links TRBV18 to TRBJ1-5; 7 bases are shared with TRBD1. Trimming removed 6 bases from V and 4 bases from J; junction bases left unmatched: 3. CDR1 KGHSH and CDR2 LQKENI come from the germline V gene. This CDR3 comprises 13 residues.

This sequence joins TRBV5-6 and TRBJ2-3; D remains ambiguous. The CDR3 sequence is 13 residues long. V gave up 0 bases and J gave up 1 base, with 3 bases separating them. Germline V gene data show CDR1 as SGHDT and CDR2 as YYEEEE. The CDR3 here is CASSLGGTDTQYF. Here the CDR3 DNA reads TGTGCCAGCAGCTTGGGGGGCACAGATACGCAGTATTTT.

The CDR3 is CASSLKGEGIWGYTF. The CDR3 nucleotides are TGTGCCAGCAGCTTAAAGGGGGAGGGAATCTGGGGCTACACCTTC. The rearrangement uses TRBV7-2 and TRBJ1-2, with a possible D match to TRBD1 (6 bases). The germline V gene encodes CDR1 SGHTA and CDR2 FQGNSA. V was cut by 2 bases and J by 8 bases, with 18 bases left in between. CDR3 length: 15 residues.

The chain recombines TRBV6-1 with TRBJ1-5; 8 nucleotides match TRBD1. This CDR3 contains 15 residues. CDR1 and CDR2 (germline): MNHNS, SASEGT. J lost 8 bases, V lost 3 bases, and 9 bases had no gene match. The CDR3: CASSDGPGGFEPQHF. The CDR3, as DNA: TGTGCCAGCAGTGATGGACCAGGGGGCTTTGAGCCCCAGCATTTT.

The chain is built from TRBV9 and TRBJ1-6; D remains ambiguous. Per the germline V gene, CDR1 is SGDLS and CDR2 is YYNGEE. This CDR3 comprises 13 residues. V was shortened by 4 bases and J by 6 bases, with 8 bases between the two germline ends. DNA of the CDR3: TGTGCCAGCAGCCTCCTACGTAATTCACCCCTCCACTTT. Protein sequence: CASSLLRNSPLHF.

The chain carries TRBV2 and TRBJ2-7; D uncertain. CDR3 size: 12 residues. Germline CDR1 is SNHLY and CDR2 is FYNNEI. V was pared by 6 bases and J by 3 bases, with 9 bases between. CDR3 bases: TGTGCCAGCAGCCCTTTAAACTACGAGCAGTACTTC. Translated, it gives CASSPLNYEQYF.

The CDR3 DNA sequence: TGCGCCAGCAGCTTTGGGGCCCGCGGTTCACCCCTCCACTTT. Its protein product is CASSFGARGSPLHF. The rearrangement links TRBV5-1 to TRBJ1-6, with D perhaps TRBD1 (5 bases). The CDR3 has 14 amino acids. Trimming took off 2 bases at V and 9 bases at J, with 12 bases between the two ends. Germline loops: CDR1 SGHRS, CDR2 YFSETQ.

V usage is TRBV11-2 and J usage is TRBJ1-3; D uncertain. V was pared by 5 bases and J by 0 bases, with 20 bases between. The CDR3 runs to 18 residues. Germline CDR1 SGHAT, CDR2 FQNNGV. The CDR3 reads CASSPQAQLPSSGNTIYF. The CDR3 coding sequence is TGTGCCAGCAGCCCCCAGGCCCAGCTACCGAGCTCTGGAAACACCATATATTTT.

This chain uses TRBV6-5 with TRBJ1-1; TRBD1 is a possible D gene (5 bases). The V and J ends lost 6 bases and 6 bases respectively, with 20 bases between them. CDR3 size: 15 residues. The germline CDR1 and CDR2 sequences are MNHEY and SVGAGI. CDR3 sequence reads: CASSTEVLRDPEAFF. In nucleotides, the CDR3 is TGTGCCAGCAGCACGGAGGTGCTCAGGGATCCTGAAGCTTTCTTT.

CDR3 sequence: CATSREGDRVDSPLHF. The CDR3, as DNA: TGTGCCACCAGCAGAGAGGGGGACAGGGTCGATTCACCCCTCCACTTT. The chain couples TRBV15 to TRBJ1-6; 9 positions match TRBD1. The CDR3 runs to 16 residues. With 0 bases clipped from V and 8 bases from J, the junction kept 5 bases outside the gene matches. Germline CDR1 and CDR2: LNHNV and YYDKDF (reference sequence).

The J gene is TRBJ2-3, the V gene TRBV6-4, with 12 bases fitting TRBD1. CDR3 length: 17 amino acids. Trimming removed 5 bases from V and 2 bases from J; junction bases left unmatched: 8. Germline CDR1 reads MRHNA; CDR2 reads SNTAGT. The CDR3 DNA sequence: TGTGCCAGCAGTCTACGGGACAGGGGGCTTCCCACAGATACGCAGTATTTT. Protein: CASSLRDRGLPTDTQYF.

J is TRBJ2-1 and V is TRBV10-3, with a possible D match to TRBD1 (6 bases). The CDR3 extends over 15 amino acids. Trimming left V 10 bases short and J 5 bases short, with 21 bases between. Germline assignment: CDR1 ENHRY and CDR2 SYGVKD. The CDR3 sequence: CASTSGTSLNNEQFF. The CDR3 nucleotides are TGTGCCAGCACGTCCGGGACATCCCTTAACAATGAGCAGTTCTTC.

The chain recombines TRBV5-4 with TRBJ1-1; D gene unclear. V lost 1 base and J lost 1, with 8 bases in between. The CDR3 totals 14 residues. Germline V gene data show CDR1 as SGHNT and CDR2 as YYREEE (reference sequence). The CDR3 DNA reads TGTGCCAGCAGCTTGTCGTGGGGGAACACTGAAGCTTTCTTT. This gives the protein CASSLSWGNTEAFF.

V and J are TRBV27 and TRBJ1-3; perhaps TRBD1 as D (6 bases). The CDR3 covers 16 residues. V was clipped by 2 bases and J by 3 bases, with 14 bases between them. Germline CDR1 and CDR2: MNHEY and SMNVEV (reference sequence). The CDR3 DNA follows: TGTGCCAGCAGTTTAACCCCCGGGGGCTATGGAAACACCATATATTTT. Amino acids: CASSLTPGGYGNTIYF.

The chain links TRBV3-1 (or the pseudogene TRBV3-2) to TRBJ1-3; 7 positions agree with TRBD1. Germline CDR1 and CDR2: LGHDT and YNNKEL (reference sequence). V lost 4 bases and J lost 4; bases outside the gene matches: 4. CDR3 length equals 14 residues. CDR3 residues: CASSPTGNGNTIYF. The CDR3 DNA reads as TGTGCCAGCAGCCCGACAGGGAACGGAAACACCATATATTTT.

This clone was seen more than once but under ten times. This chain joins TRBV7-2 and TRBJ1-5; D call uncertain. The V and J ends lost 1 base and 3 bases respectively, with 13 bases between them. The CDR3 totals 16 residues. Germline-derived CDR1 and CDR2 are SGHTA and FQGNSA. The CDR3 is CASSLGEVGNNQPQHF. For the CDR3, the DNA is TGTGCCAGCAGCTTAGGGGAAGTTGGTAACAATCAGCCCCAGCATTTT.

The CDR3 nucleotides read TGTGCCAGCAGTTTCCAGCGGGGGGGCCGGGAGACCCAGTACTTC. Translation gives CASSFQRGGRETQYF. The rearrangement joins TRBV27 to TRBJ2-5; 10 bases fit TRBD2. V lost 3 bases and J lost 5; bases outside the gene matches: 6. The CDR3 is made up of 15 amino acids. Germline CDR1 reads MNHEY; CDR2 reads SMNVEV (reference sequence).

This sequence joins TRBV6-1 and TRBJ1-1, with TRBD1 as a possible D gene (6 bases). The germline V gene encodes CDR1 MNHNS and CDR2 SASEGT. The V end was cut by 3 bases, the J end by 4 bases, with 12 bases between. The CDR3 is 14 residues long. The CDR3 coding sequence is TGTGCCAGCAGTGACACAGGGAAAGCCACTGAAGCTTTCTTT. Amino acids: CASSDTGKATEAFF.

The gene calls are TRBV2 and TRBJ2-2, with unresolved D. V lost 7 bases, J lost 6 bases, and 15 bases lay in between. Germline lookup yields CDR1 SNHLY and CDR2 FYNNEI. CDR3 size: 14 residues. The CDR3 here is CASMGSAPPGELFF. As DNA, the CDR3 is TGTGCCAGCATGGGTTCCGCCCCCCCCGGGGAGCTGTTTTTT. Filled out from reference TRBV2 and TRBJ2-2, the complete variable domain reads EPEVTQTPSHQVTQMGQEVILRCVPISNHLYFYWYRQILGQKVEFLVSFYNNEISEKSEIFDDQFSVERPDGSNFTLKIRSTKLEDSAMYFCASMGSAPPGELFFGEGSRLTVL.

The chain recombines TRBV29-1 with TRBJ1-4; D ambiguous. The ends were cut back, 4 bases at V and 7 bases at J, with 10 bases in the middle. Germline V gene data show CDR1 as SQVTM and CDR2 as ANQGSEA. This CDR3 is built from 12 residues. CDR3 nucleotide sequence: TGCAGCGTTGGTCGGGCGCGTGAAAAACTGTTTTTT. This sequence encodes CSVGRAREKLFF.

The rearrangement links TRBV6-5 to TRBJ1-5, with 7 bases fitting TRBD1. The junction had 8 bases not matched to a gene; V was cut back by 6 bases and J by 6 bases. The CDR3 totals 14 residues. Germline-derived CDR1 and CDR2 are MNHEY and SVGAGI. In DNA form, the CDR3 reads TGTGCCAGCAGCCTGACAGGGACGGTTCAGCCCCAGCATTTT. It specifies CASSLTGTVQPQHF.

V is TRBV5-1 and J is TRBJ2-3; 8 nucleotides align to TRBD2. This CDR3 region has 16 residues. The germline V gene encodes CDR1 SGHRS and CDR2 YFSETQ. J was trimmed by 2 bases and V by 0 bases; bases with no gene match: 5. This CDR3 reads CASSLERGYYTDTQYF. CDR3 sequence (DNA): TGCGCCAGCAGCTTGGAGCGGGGGTACTACACAGATACGCAGTATTTT.

The chain couples TRBV19 to TRBJ1-1; no clear D gene. This CDR3 spans 14 amino acids. Germline CDR1 and CDR2: LNHDA and SQIVND (reference sequence). Trimming left V 2 bases short and J 1 base short, with 8 bases between. In DNA form, the CDR3 reads TGTGCCAGTAGTATATTCGGTCGGAACACTGAAGCTTTCTTT. This translates into CASSIFGRNTEAFF. The full variable domain, in which reference TRBV19 and TRBJ1-1 provide the parts outside the CDR3, is DGGITQSPKYLFRKEGQNVTLSCEQNLNHDAMYWYRQDPGQGLRLIYYSQIVNDFQKGDIAEGYSVSREKKESFPLTVTSAQKNPTAFYLCASSIFGRNTEAFFGQGTRLTVV.

The table lists this clone with a count of one. The V gene is TRBV5-6, the J gene TRBJ1-2; TRBD1 matches 8 bases. This CDR3 comprises 15 residues. The ends lost 1 base at V and 2 bases at J; junction bases unmatched: 4. Germline-derived CDR1 and CDR2 are SGHDT and YYEEEE. The CDR3 here is CASSLKGQENYGYTF. CDR3 nucleotide sequence: TGTGCCAGCAGCTTGAAGGGACAGGAAAACTATGGCTACACCTTC.

This chain links TRBV5-4 with TRBJ2-2, with a weak D call TRBD2 (6 bases). Trimming shortened V by 1 base and J by 0 bases, and 7 bases separated the two germline ends. This CDR3 is 15 amino acids long. Germline-derived CDR1 and CDR2 are SGHNT and YYREEE (reference sequence). CDR3 loop: CASSLRESNTGELFF. As DNA, the CDR3 is TGTGCCAGCAGCTTGCGGGAGTCGAACACCGGGGAGCTGTTTTTT. The whole variable domain, remainder taken from reference TRBV5-4 and TRBJ2-2, is ETGVTQSPTHLIKTRGQQVTLRCSSQSGHNTVSWYQQALGQGPQFIFQYYREEENGRGNFPPRFSGLQFPNYSSELNVNALELDDSALYLCASSLRESNTGELFFGEGSRLTVL.

The V call is TRBV7-9, the J call TRBJ1-2, with D possibly matching TRBD1 (5 bases). The V and J ends lost 5 bases and 4 bases respectively, with 11 bases between them. Germline V CDR1 and CDR2: SEHNR, FQNEAQ (reference sequence). This CDR3 has 13 amino acids. The CDR3 reads CASSDSGGYGYTF. DNA of the CDR3: TGTGCCAGCAGCGATTCCGGGGGCTATGGCTACACCTTC.

This chain connects TRBV5-1 to TRBJ1-2, with no clear D. V gave up 0 bases and J gave up 3 bases, with 12 bases separating them. CDR1 and CDR2 from the germline V gene are SGHRS and YFSETQ. The CDR3 sequence is 15 residues long. The CDR3 region is CASSLGLGWDYGYTF. The CDR3 DNA is TGCGCCAGCAGCTTGGGTCTGGGTTGGGACTATGGCTACACCTTC.